This TCR beta chain appears in the sequencing data of a study of T cell responses to AZD1222 COVID-19 vaccine. V was cut by 4 bases and J by 7 bases, with 14 bases left in between. The CDR3 has 14 amino acids. The germline V gene encodes CDR1 SGHTA and CDR2 FQGNSA. Clones were read by immunoSEQ multiplex PCR, and TCRdb kept only the in-frame ones, dropping some. The sample lists about 99,000 clones, roughly 87% seen once, with around 3.2% in the top ten. The chain recombines TRBV7-2 with TRBJ2-1; D is possibly TRBD1 (5 bases). Sequences were derived from peripheral blood, sampled on day 0 of AZD1222 vaccination. The origin of this receptor is an adult in good health. The CDR3 here is CASSSSTVWNEQFF. The CDR3 region has the DNA TGTGCCAGCAGCTCTTCGACAGTCTGGAATGAGCAGTTCTTC.